This entry is about one TCR beta chain. Its specificity is unknown. The sample belongs to a study of OX40 agonist ivuxolimab in advanced cancers. Study-level information: Cohort: more than 75% men, mean age around 55, aged roughly 23 to 90.

The repertoire was sequenced with immunoSEQ multiplex PCR; TCRdb's copy has only in-frame clones and lacks some. The table has roughly 140,000 clones, 94% seen once. Trimming stripped 6 bases from V and 9 bases from J, with 9 bases between. The CDR3 is 11 residues long. The germline V gene encodes CDR1 MNHNY and CDR2 SVGAGI (reference sequence). Whole-study results and caveats: Clonal expansion from baseline to week 6 occurred in both CD4+ and CD8+ T cells.

The sequence was collected from an adult with an advanced solid tumor such as melanoma, head and neck, liver or kidney cancer. The material was CD4+ or CD8+ T cells sorted from blood, obtained in a trial of the OX40 agonist ivuxolimab. The V gene is TRBV6-6, the J gene TRBJ1-5; no firm D call. The CDR3 is CASSDGPPQHF. CDR3 coding DNA: TGTGCCAGCAGCGATGGTCCGCCCCAGCATTTT.